This TCR beta chain stems from a study of T-cell reconstitution after alpha-beta-depleted transplantation in children. As it was prepared, the TCRbeta library received unique molecular identifiers. TCRdb redid the calling of the PCR reads with MiXCR, one entry per CDR3 protein. The sample lists 400,000 to 550,000 distinct CDR3 sequences, roughly a tenth occurring once. Trimming shortened V by 4 bases and J by 3 bases, and 7 bases separated the two germline ends. Germline assignment: CDR1 SGHRS and CDR2 YFSETQ. The CDR3 covers 12 residues. This material consisted of PBMCs, taken before TCRalphabeta/CD19-depleted stem cell transplant. This receptor was taken from a child between 2 and 9 years old with inherited bone marrow failure, due to receive a stem cell transplant. The chain uses TRBV5-1 and TRBJ2-5; D is ambiguous. For the CDR3, the DNA is TGCGCCAGCAGCGGGGTTGAAGAGACCCAGTACTTC. This gives the protein CASSGVEETQYF.